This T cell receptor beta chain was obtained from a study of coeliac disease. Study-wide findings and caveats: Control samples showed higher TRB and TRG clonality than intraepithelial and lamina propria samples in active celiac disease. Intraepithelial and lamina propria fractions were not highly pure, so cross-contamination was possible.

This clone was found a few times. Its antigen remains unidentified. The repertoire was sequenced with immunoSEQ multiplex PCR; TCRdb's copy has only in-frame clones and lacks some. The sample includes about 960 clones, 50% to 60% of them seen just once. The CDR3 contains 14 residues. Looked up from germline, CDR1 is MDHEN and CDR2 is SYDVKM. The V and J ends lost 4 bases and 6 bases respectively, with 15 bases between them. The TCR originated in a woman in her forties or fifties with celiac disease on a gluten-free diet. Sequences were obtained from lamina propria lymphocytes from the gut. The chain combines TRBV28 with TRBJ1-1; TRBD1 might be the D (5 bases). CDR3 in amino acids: CASSSWGVRSEAFF. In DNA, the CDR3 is TGTGCCAGCAGTTCCTGGGGGGTTAGGTCTGAAGCTTTCTTT.